These 21 T cell receptor beta chains originate from one sample sequenced in a study of cytomegalovirus exposure and HLA in healthy donors. Measured with immunoSEQ multiplex PCR; TCRdb has only the in-frame clones, and not every one. The table shows about 130,000 clones, with 85% to 90% occurring only once. Sequencing input: PBMCs. Receptor source: a man in his thirties or forties in good health and CMV-seronegative.

The rearrangement joins TRBV4-3 to TRBJ2-2; the D gene is possibly TRBD1 (6 bases). V was cut by 2 bases and J by 0 bases, with 16 bases left in between. CDR3 length: 18 amino acids. Germline loops: CDR1 LGHNA, CDR2 YSLEER. The CDR3 protein is CASSQNYLDSSNTGELFF. The CDR3 nucleotides read TGCGCCAGCAGCCAAAACTACCTGGACAGCTCGAACACCGGGGAGCTGTTTTTT.

Here the CDR3 DNA reads TGCGCCAGCAAGGAGGCCGGGGAGCTGTTTTTT. Protein sequence: CASKEAGELFF. The chain is built from TRBV5-1 and TRBJ2-2, with D perhaps matching TRBD2 (5 bases). V lost 6 bases, J lost 6 bases, and 6 bases lay in between. Looked up from germline, CDR1 is SGHRS and CDR2 is YFSETQ. This CDR3 has 11 residues.

Concerning this clone itself: The same CDR3 also results from other DNA sequences found in this sample. The chain couples TRBV5-1 to TRBJ1-5; D gene unclear. Per germline, CDR1 SGHRS and CDR2 YFSETQ. This CDR3 is built from 15 residues. V was cut by 0 bases and J by 0 bases, with 7 bases left in between. The CDR3 loop reads CASSLEGGSNQPQHF. CDR3 in DNA: TGCGCCAGCAGCTTGGAGGGAGGTAGCAATCAGCCCCAGCATTTT.

The J gene is TRBJ1-5, the V gene TRBV27, with 10 bases identical to TRBD1. The germline CDR1 and CDR2 sequences are MNHEY and SMNVEV (reference sequence). V lost 2 bases and J lost 4; bases outside the gene matches: 11. This CDR3 has 18 residues. The CDR3 DNA follows: TGTGCCAGCAGTTTACGTCCGGGACAGGGGAGTAGGAATCAGCCCCAGCATTTT. Its protein product is CASSLRPGQGSRNQPQHF.

The chain recombines TRBV9 with TRBJ2-2; D possibly corresponds to TRBD2 (6 bases). The V gene lost 3 bases and the J gene lost 0 bases, with 15 bases spanning the gap. This CDR3 has 17 residues. The V gene's germline CDR1 is SGDLS and CDR2 YYNGEE. The CDR3 loop is CASSESSGFANTGELFF. The CDR3 DNA reads as TGTGCCAGCAGCGAATCGAGCGGGTTCGCGAACACCGGGGAGCTGTTTTTT.

The rearrangement uses TRBV6-5 and TRBJ2-4; possible D gene TRBD2, 5 bases. Germline lookup yields CDR1 MNHEY and CDR2 SVGAGI. V lost 2 bases to trimming and J lost 7 bases, with 9 bases between them. The CDR3 totals 13 residues. CDR3 nucleotides: TGTGCCAGCAGTTACGAGGAGGTGAACATTCAGTACTTC. Translated, it gives CASSYEEVNIQYF.

V usage is TRBV7-9 and J usage is TRBJ1-5; TRBD1 is a possible D gene (5 bases). CDR3 length: 15 residues. Between the trimmed V and J ends, which lost 3 bases and 6 bases, there was a span of 15 bases. CDR1 is SEHNR and CDR2 is FQNEAQ in the germline V gene (reference sequence). In DNA, the CDR3 is TGTGCCAGCAGCTTCGGGACTCAGTCAGGTCAGCCCCAGCATTTT. Translated, it gives CASSFGTQSGQPQHF.

The V and J genes are TRBV7-9 and TRBJ1-5; 7 bases line up with TRBD1. Germline V CDR1 and CDR2: SEHNR, FQNEAQ (reference sequence). V shed 4 bases and J 4 bases; nucleotides not matched to a gene: 7. The CDR3 length is 15 residues. CDR3 region: CASSSGTEINQPQHF. In DNA, the CDR3 is TGTGCCAGCAGCTCGGGGACAGAAATAAATCAGCCCCAGCATTTT.

The V call is TRBV19, the J call TRBJ1-3; 9 bases match TRBD1. This CDR3 has 16 residues. After removal of 5 bases from V and 0 bases from J, the junction contained 5 bases not matched to a gene. Germline V gives CDR1 LNHDA, CDR2 SQIVND (reference sequence). The CDR3 loop reads CASSLGTGNSGNTIYF. As DNA, the CDR3 is TGTGCCAGTAGTTTGGGGACAGGGAACTCTGGAAACACCATATATTTT.

The chain employs TRBV5-1 and TRBJ2-7, with D tentatively TRBD1 (6 bases). CDR1 is SGHRS and CDR2 is YFSETQ in the germline V gene. The ends were cut back, 4 bases at V and 3 bases at J, with 17 bases in the middle. The CDR3 runs 15 residues. CDR3 region: CASSPTRDKHYEQYF. The CDR3 nucleotides read TGCGCCAGCAGCCCCACCCGGGACAAGCACTACGAGCAGTACTTC.

A few counts support this clone. The genes are TRBV6-6 and TRBJ1-1; the match to TRBD1 covers 12 bases. The V gene's germline CDR1 is MNHNY and CDR2 SVGAGI (reference sequence). V was clipped by 8 bases and J by 4 bases; unmatched bases: 5. CDR3 size: 14 residues. DNA of the CDR3: TGTGCCAGCGCCGGGACAGGGGGCCCCACTGAAGCTTTCTTT. The encoded protein is CASAGTGGPTEAFF.

J is TRBJ1-5 and V is TRBV19; D gene uncertain. The CDR3 loop spans 15 amino acids. The ends were cut back, 2 bases at V and 3 bases at J, with 11 bases in the middle. Germline V CDR1 and CDR2: LNHDA, SQIVND (reference sequence). CDR3 sequence: CASSILTGFNQPQHF. DNA of the CDR3: TGTGCCAGTAGTATACTGACCGGGTTCAATCAGCCCCAGCATTTT.

The chain uses TRBV7-2 and TRBJ1-1, with TRBD1 as a possible D gene (6 bases). Germline V gene data show CDR1 as SGHTA and CDR2 as FQGNSA. Trimming shortened V by 5 bases and J by 4 bases, and 14 bases separated the two germline ends. The CDR3 has 14 residues. CDR3 DNA sequence: TGTGCCAGCAGCCCTCAGGGGTACCCCACTGAAGCTTTCTTT. This sequence encodes CASSPQGYPTEAFF.

J is TRBJ1-1 and V is TRBV10-2; D is undetermined. Germline V gives CDR1 WSHSY, CDR2 SAAADI. The CDR3 is 13 residues long. V was shortened by 3 bases and J by 5 bases, with 10 bases between the two germline ends. The CDR3 coding sequence is TGCGCCAGCAGTGATCATATCGGGACTGAAGCTTTCTTT. Translation: CASSDHIGTEAFF.

DNA of the CDR3: TGTGCCAGTAGTCAGCCAGGGGGGAACACTGAAGCTTTCTTT. Its translation is CASSQPGGNTEAFF. The chain has TRBV19 and TRBJ1-1; 7 bases fit TRBD1. Germline CDR1 reads LNHDA; CDR2 reads SQIVND (reference sequence). V trimming: 5 bases; J trimming: 1 base; junction bases outside the gene matches: 4. The CDR3 extends over 14 amino acids. The whole variable domain, remainder taken from reference TRBV19 and TRBJ1-1, is DGGITQSPKYLFRKEGQNVTLSCEQNLNHDAMYWYRQDPGQGLRLIYYSQIVNDFQKGDIAEGYSVSREKKESFPLTVTSAQKNPTAFYLCASSQPGGNTEAFFGQGTRLTVV.

This chain uses TRBV29-1 with TRBJ2-7, with D possibly TRBD1 on 6 matching bases. Trimming left V 7 bases short and J 3 bases short, with 13 bases between. The CDR3 consists of 12 residues. The germline V gene encodes CDR1 SQVTM and CDR2 ANQGSEA. Here the CDR3 reads CSGRGEHYEQYF. The CDR3 coding sequence is TGCAGCGGCAGGGGCGAACACTACGAGCAGTACTTC.

V is TRBV10-3 and J is TRBJ2-1; 11 nucleotides agree with TRBD2. The CDR3 runs 16 residues. CDR1 and CDR2 from the germline V gene are ENHRY and SYGVKD. The trim removed 2 bases at V and 6 bases at J, leaving 6 bases unmatched. Written as DNA, the CDR3 is TGTGCCATCAGTGAGACTAGCGGGAGAATCTTCAATGAGCAGTTCTTC. It codes for CAISETSGRIFNEQFF.

V gene TRBV7-8 combines with J gene TRBJ2-5; perhaps TRBD1 as D (6 bases). Germline-derived CDR1 and CDR2 are SGHVS and FQNEAQ. The CDR3 is 13 residues long. The ends were cut back, 7 bases at V and 7 bases at J, with 16 bases in the middle. CDR3 sequence reads: CASTQLQGATQYF. CDR3 nucleotide sequence: TGTGCCAGCACCCAATTACAGGGCGCGACCCAGTACTTC.

This clone was seen a handful of times. This rearrangement joins TRBV30 to TRBJ1-2; D perhaps matches TRBD1 (5 bases). Per the germline V gene, CDR1 is GTSNPN and CDR2 is SVGIG (reference sequence). The CDR3 loop spans 12 amino acids. Trimming took off 1 base at V and 4 bases at J, with 7 bases between the two ends. This chain's CDR3 is CAWSGTSYGYTF. For the CDR3, the DNA is TGTGCCTGGAGTGGGACAAGCTATGGCTACACCTTC.

The J gene is TRBJ2-7, the V gene TRBV6-5; a weak D match, TRBD1 (5 bases). The CDR3 contains 15 residues. In germline, CDR1 is MNHEY, CDR2 SVGAGI. V lost 6 bases, J lost 3 bases, and 18 bases lay in between. The CDR3 region is CASSYTGSMIYEQYF. CDR3 nucleotides: TGTGCCAGCAGCTATACAGGCTCGATGATCTACGAGCAGTACTTC.

In DNA, the CDR3 is TGTGCCAGCAGCTTAGGTCCGGAAATCAGGGAGCAGTTCTTC. It yields the protein CASSLGPEIREQFF. The chain links TRBV13 to TRBJ2-1; no reliable D call. This CDR3 region has 14 residues. Germline-derived CDR1 and CDR2 are PRHDT and FYEKMQ (reference sequence). V lost 0 bases to trimming and J lost 10 bases, with 13 bases between them.